The clone carrying this T cell receptor beta chain was picked up many times. Its antigen is not known. The sample belongs to a study of T cell repertoires in cytomegalovirus infection. On the study more broadly: Both a matching HLA type and CMV infection were indicated by public TCR beta signatures. Study findings and constraints: In two of eight donors, the top clonotype was HLA-C-restricted CMV-specific. Based on cumulative public TCR beta family frequency, carriers of CMV plus the relevant HLA were identified.

TCRdb used MiXCR to reprocess the reads, holding one entry per CDR3 protein. The sample lists around 230,000 distinct CDR3 sequences; 6% to 8% were seen once. The CDR3 extends over 14 amino acids. The V and J ends lost 2 bases and 0 bases respectively, with 6 bases between them. Germline loops: CDR1 SGHKS, CDR2 YYEKEE (reference sequence). The sequence was obtained from a human donor in good health (CMV status not recorded). Some clones in this sample may be carry-over from other donors' samples. The sample taken for sequencing was PBMCs. The chain combines TRBV5-5 with TRBJ1-5; TRBD1 might be the D (5 bases). The CDR3 region has the DNA TGTGCCAGCAGCTTCAGGGATAGCAATCAGCCCCAGCATTTT. Residues: CASSFRDSNQPQHF.